The rows below give T cell receptor beta chains drawn from one sample of a study of shared clonotypes between healthy human individuals. Here immunoSEQ multiplex PCR was the method, and the copy in TCRdb shows in-frame clones only, minus some. The sample records approximately 320,000 clones, approximately 79% being singletons. The sample consisted of memory CD4+ T cells sorted from blood. These receptors were collected from a man aged 25 to 40 in good health. The CDR3 runs from the conserved cysteine through the conserved F or W. Each record gives: clone size, J gene, V gene, D gene, CDR3 DNA, CDR3 protein. D genes are given only for firm matches. Clone size is stated in some rows and not others, as once, few, many or a class when expanded.

-	TRBJ2-1	TRBV7-6	TRBD1	TGTGCCAGCAGCTTAAAGGTTTCGCTGCAGGGGGCGGCGAATGAGCAGTTCTTC	CASSLKVSLQGAANEQFF
-	TRBJ1-2	TRBV6-6	-	TGTGCCAGCAGTTACGGAAGGGGCTCGGATGGCTACACCTTC	CASSYGRGSDGYTF
-	TRBJ1-2	TRBV18	-	TGTGCCAGCTCACCAACGACAGAGGGCTATGGCTACACCTTC	CASSPTTEGYGYTF
-	TRBJ2-7	TRBV27	TRBD2	TGTGCCAGCAGTTCATTCTTCGGCGGGAGGGCCTACGAGCAGTACTTC	CASSSFFGGRAYEQYF
-	TRBJ1-2	TRBV4-1	TRBD1	TGCGCCAGCAGGACCGACAGGGACGGGCCTTACACCTTC	CASRTDRDGPYTF
few	TRBJ2-1	TRBV7-9	-	TGTGCCAGCAGCTTAGAGGCCGAGCAGTTCTTC	CASSLEAEQFF
-	TRBJ1-2	TRBV28	-	TGTGCCAGCAGTTTAAGTTTCCTTTATGGCTACACCTTC	CASSLSFLYGYTF
-	TRBJ2-1	TRBV15	-	TGTGCCACCAGCAGAGATAAGCTTGGGCAGTTCTTC	CATSRDKLGQFF
-	TRBJ2-5	TRBV19	TRBD2	TGTGCCAGTAGTGTCGGGCTAGCGGGAGGAGAGACCCAGTACTTC	CASSVGLAGGETQYF
once	TRBJ2-1	TRBV2	-	TGTGCCAGCAGGGCGAGCGCTAGCTCCTACAATGAGCAGTTCTTC	CASRASASSYNEQFF
-	TRBJ2-2	TRBV5-5	TRBD1	TGTGCCAGCAGCCCCACAGGGGATCACACCGGGGAGCTGTTTTTT	CASSPTGDHTGELFF
-	TRBJ1-1	TRBV18	-	TGTGCCAGCTCACCAGTTCAACCAGGCAGGGACACTGAAGCTTTCTTT	CASSPVQPGRDTEAFF
-	TRBJ1-5	TRBV19	-	TGTGCCAGTAGTATAGAAGGCCTTCAATATAAGCATTTT	CASSIEGLQYKHF
-	TRBJ2-1	TRBV19	TRBD2	TGTGCCAGTAACATACGACTAGCTTCCTACAATGAGCAGTTCTTC	CASNIRLASYNEQFF
once	TRBJ2-2	TRBV5-8	-	TGTGCCAGCAGCTCATGGAGGGGGGCCGGCACCGGGGAGCTGTTTTTT	CASSSWRGAGTGELFF
once	TRBJ2-2	TRBV6-4	-	TGTGCCAGCAGTGACTCCAGCAGGGGGAACACCGGGGAGCTGTTTTTT	CASSDSSRGNTGELFF
-	TRBJ2-1	TRBV5-4	-	TGTGCCAGCAGCTTGGCTCTTGCCAAACCAGGAAATGAGCAGTTCTTC	CASSLALAKPGNEQFF
-	TRBJ2-4	TRBV21-1	-	TGTGCCAGCAGCAAATCCCAAGGGGGACCTAAAGGCACAAACATTCAGTACTTC	CASSKSQGGPKGTNIQYF
-	TRBJ2-3	TRBV11-2	-	TGTGCCAGCAGCTTAGGGAGACTCCGGCGGGATACGCAGTATTTT	CASSLGRLRRDTQYF
-	TRBJ1-1	TRBV11-2	-	TGTGCCAGCAGCCTTAACAGGGTCGGGACTGAAGCTTTCTTT	CASSLNRVGTEAFF
few	TRBJ2-7	TRBV10-3	-	TGTGCCATCAGTGAGCCAGGGATCTACGAGCAGTACTTC	CAISEPGIYEQYF
-	TRBJ2-5	TRBV10-2	TRBD1	TGCGCCAGCAGATCTACCGGGACAGTTCAAGAGACCCAGTACTTC	CASRSTGTVQETQYF
-	TRBJ2-2	TRBV10-3	TRBD1	TGTGCCATCAGTGGACGACAGGGGACCACCGGGGAGCTGTTTTTT	CAISGRQGTTGELFF
-	TRBJ2-2	TRBV2	-	TGTGCCAGCAGGGCGGGATCGGGCACCGGGGAGCTGTTTTTT	CASRAGSGTGELFF
many	TRBJ2-1	TRBV10-3	-	TGTGCCATCAGTGTGGACTACTACAATGAGCAGTTCTTC	CAISVDYYNEQFF
-	TRBJ1-2	TRBV5-6	TRBD1	TGTGCCAGCAGGCGGGACAGTAACTATGGCTACACCTTC	CASRRDSNYGYTF
few	TRBJ2-5	TRBV7-2	TRBD1	TGTGCCAGCAGCTTAATGACAGGGGATCAAGAGACCCAGTACTTC	CASSLMTGDQETQYF
-	TRBJ2-7	TRBV2	-	TGTGCCAGCAGTTATAGCTACGAGCAGTACTTC	CASSYSYEQYF
-	TRBJ2-1	TRBV19	TRBD2	TGTGCCAGTAGTATGCTGGCGGGAGGCCCCAATGAGCAGTTCTTC	CASSMLAGGPNEQFF
-	TRBJ1-3	TRBV7-2	-	TGTGCCAGCAGCTTAGAAGGAGGACGGAAAGGGGGAAACACCATATATTTT	CASSLEGGRKGGNTIYF
-	TRBJ2-7	TRBV14	-	TGTGCCAGCAGCCCCCTCCGGAGGGGCGAGCAGTACTTC	CASSPLRRGEQYF
once	TRBJ2-7	TRBV18	TRBD2	TGTGCCAGCTCACCGGGCGGGAGGGCCTCCTACGAGCAGTACTTC	CASSPGGRASYEQYF
-	TRBJ2-7	TRBV5-4	TRBD2	TGTGCCAGCAGCCGAGAAGGGACTAGGAAATACGAGCAGTACTTC	CASSREGTRKYEQYF
once	TRBJ1-3	TRBV28	-	TGTGCCAGCAGACCACAGGGATACTCTGGAAACACCATATATTTT	CASRPQGYSGNTIYF
-	TRBJ2-1	TRBV11-3	TRBD2	TGTGCCAGCAGCTTATGGGGGGGAGGCCGTAACAATGAGCAGTTCTTC	CASSLWGGGRNNEQFF
many	TRBJ2-7	TRBV25-1	-	TGTGCCAGCAGTGAATCGGGCGGCTACGAGCAGTACTTC	CASSESGGYEQYF
few	TRBJ2-5	TRBV27	-	TGTGCCAGCAGTTGGGGCCCCGCAGGGGATGAGACCCAGTACTTC	CASSWGPAGDETQYF
-	TRBJ2-6	TRBV16	-	TGTGCCAGCAGCGCCAGTATTTCTGGGGCCAACGTCCTGACTTTC	CASSASISGANVLTF
once	TRBJ2-5	TRBV7-2	-	TGTGCCAGCAGCTTGGGGGCCTTAAGAGCCCAGTACTTC	CASSLGALRAQYF
-	TRBJ2-1	TRBV4-2	-	TGTGCCAGCAGCCAAGAGGCCCTGCTGAACAATGAGCAGTTCTTC	CASSQEALLNNEQFF
-	TRBJ2-1	TRBV6-9	TRBD2	TGTGCCAGCACCTACCGGGCTAGCGGGAGTCGACGGCAGTTCTTC	CASTYRASGSRRQFF
-	TRBJ2-7	TRBV27	TRBD2	TGTGCCAGCAGTGGTACTAGCGGGACGGTTAAGTACTTC	CASSGTSGTVKYF
-	TRBJ2-7	TRBV6-1	-	TGTGCCAGCAGTTTACTCGGGACAAGGCCCTACGAGCAGTACTTC	CASSLLGTRPYEQYF
-	TRBJ2-5	TRBV5-4	-	TGTGCCAGCAGCTTGAGTATGGTGGGAGCCCAGTACTTC	CASSLSMVGAQYF
-	TRBJ2-3	TRBV4-2	TRBD2	TGTGCCAGCAGCCACCGCCTAGCGGGAGCAGCAGATACGCAGTATTTT	CASSHRLAGAADTQYF
-	TRBJ2-5	TRBV6-1	TRBD1	TGTGCCAGCGATCGGACAGGGGCCCTCCAAGAGACCCAGTACTTC	CASDRTGALQETQYF
few	TRBJ1-5	TRBV19	TRBD1	TGTGCCAGTAGTATACTGACAGGGGTGATGGATGGCAATCAGCCCCAGCATTTT	CASSILTGVMDGNQPQHF
-	TRBJ2-7	TRBV12-5	TRBD1	TGTGCTAGTGGTTTGGATGGGACAGGGGGCAACGAGCAGTACTTC	CASGLDGTGGNEQYF
-	TRBJ2-1	TRBV5-4	TRBD1	TGTGCCAGCAGCAGGGACAGGGGCCGGGGCTCCTACAATGAGCAGTTCTTC	CASSRDRGRGSYNEQFF
-	TRBJ2-5	TRBV27	-	TGTGCCAGCAGTTTATTAGGGGGTGATGAGACCCAGTACTTC	CASSLLGGDETQYF
many	TRBJ1-2	TRBV19	-	TGTGCCAGTCGGGACCCAAACAACTATGGCTACACCTTC	CASRDPNNYGYTF
-	TRBJ2-1	TRBV5-1	-	TGCGCCAGCAGCTTTTTATCACAGGGCTCCTACAATGAGCAGTTCTTC	CASSFLSQGSYNEQFF
many	TRBJ2-1	TRBV9	-	TGTGCCAGCAGCGTAGACCCGCTGCCGGGAGTAAAAAATGAGCAGTTCTTC	CASSVDPLPGVKNEQFF
-	TRBJ2-3	TRBV29-1	-	TGCAGCCAATGGGACCCGCGCACAGATACGCAGTATTTT	CSQWDPRTDTQYF
few	TRBJ2-7	TRBV28	-	TGTGCCAGCACAAGGACCCACGAGCAGTACTTC	CASTRTHEQYF
-	TRBJ2-7	TRBV7-8	TRBD1	TGTGCCAGCAGCCTAAGACAGGGTGCTTACTCCTACGAGCAGTACTTC	CASSLRQGAYSYEQYF
-	TRBJ2-4	TRBV15	-	TGTGCCACCAGCAGTTGGACAGTACGAGATCTAGCCAAAAACATTCAGTACTTC	CATSSWTVRDLAKNIQYF